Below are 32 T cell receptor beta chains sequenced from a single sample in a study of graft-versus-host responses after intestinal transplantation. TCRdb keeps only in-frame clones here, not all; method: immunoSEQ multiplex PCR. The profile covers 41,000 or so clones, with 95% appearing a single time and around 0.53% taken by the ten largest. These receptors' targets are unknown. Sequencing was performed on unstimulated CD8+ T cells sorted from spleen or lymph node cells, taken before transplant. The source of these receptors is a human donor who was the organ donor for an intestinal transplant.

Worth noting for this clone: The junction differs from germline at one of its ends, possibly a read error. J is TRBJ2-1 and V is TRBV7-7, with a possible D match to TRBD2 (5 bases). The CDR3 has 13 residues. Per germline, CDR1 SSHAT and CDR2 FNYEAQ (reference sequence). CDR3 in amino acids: CASSPGGVYEQFF. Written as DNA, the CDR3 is TGTGCTAGCAGCCCAGGAGGCGTATATGAGCAGTTCTTC.

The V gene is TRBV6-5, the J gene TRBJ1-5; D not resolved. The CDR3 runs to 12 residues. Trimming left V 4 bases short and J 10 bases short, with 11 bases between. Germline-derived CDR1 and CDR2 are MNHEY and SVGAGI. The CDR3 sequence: CASSSPPGPQHF. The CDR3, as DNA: TGTGCCAGCAGTTCCCCTCCCGGACCCCAGCATTTT.

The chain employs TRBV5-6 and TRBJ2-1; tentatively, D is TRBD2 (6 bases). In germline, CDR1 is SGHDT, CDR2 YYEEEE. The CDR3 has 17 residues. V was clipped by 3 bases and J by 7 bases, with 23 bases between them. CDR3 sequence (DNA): TGTGCCAGCAGCTCATACTTGGCGGGGACCTGGAGGAATGAGCAGTTCTTC. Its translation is CASSSYLAGTWRNEQFF.

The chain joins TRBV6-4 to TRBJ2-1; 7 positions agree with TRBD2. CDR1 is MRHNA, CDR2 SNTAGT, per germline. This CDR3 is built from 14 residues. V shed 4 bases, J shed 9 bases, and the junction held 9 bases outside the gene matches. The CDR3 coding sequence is TGTGCCAGCAGTGTAGGTGGGGGGGACGGTGAGCAGTTCTTC. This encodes CASSVGGGDGEQFF.

The CDR3 DNA reads as TGTGCCAGCTCCCTAAACAGACAGTTCTATGGCTACACCTTC. Its translation is CASSLNRQFYGYTF. This rearrangement joins TRBV18 to TRBJ1-2, with a possible D match to TRBD1 (5 bases). This CDR3 is 14 amino acids long. Deletions cut 6 bases from V and 4 bases from J, with 15 bases between. Germline loops: CDR1 KGHSH, CDR2 LQKENI.

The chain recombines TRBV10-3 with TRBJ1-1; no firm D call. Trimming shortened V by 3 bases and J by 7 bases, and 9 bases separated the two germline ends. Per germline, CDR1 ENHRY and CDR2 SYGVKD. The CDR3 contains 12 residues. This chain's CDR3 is CAISDQLSEAFF. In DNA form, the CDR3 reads TGTGCCATCAGTGACCAGCTAAGTGAAGCTTTCTTT.

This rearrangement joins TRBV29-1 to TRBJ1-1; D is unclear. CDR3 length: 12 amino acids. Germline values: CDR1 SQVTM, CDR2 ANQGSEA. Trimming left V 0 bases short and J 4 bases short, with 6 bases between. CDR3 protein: CSVEEEGTEAFF. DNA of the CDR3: TGCAGCGTTGAAGAGGAGGGCACTGAAGCTTTCTTT.

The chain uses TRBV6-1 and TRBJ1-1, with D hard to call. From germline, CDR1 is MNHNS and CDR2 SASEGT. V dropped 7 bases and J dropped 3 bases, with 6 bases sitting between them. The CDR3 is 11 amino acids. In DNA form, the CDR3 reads TGTGCCAGCACGAGGTACACTGAAGCTTTCTTT. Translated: CASTRYTEAFF.

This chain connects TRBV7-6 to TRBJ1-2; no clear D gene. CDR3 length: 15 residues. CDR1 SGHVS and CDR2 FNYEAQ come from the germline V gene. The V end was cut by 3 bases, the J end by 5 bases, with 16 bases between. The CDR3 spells CASSFMESSGYGYTF. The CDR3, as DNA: TGTGCCAGCAGCTTTATGGAGAGCAGTGGGTATGGCTACACCTTC.

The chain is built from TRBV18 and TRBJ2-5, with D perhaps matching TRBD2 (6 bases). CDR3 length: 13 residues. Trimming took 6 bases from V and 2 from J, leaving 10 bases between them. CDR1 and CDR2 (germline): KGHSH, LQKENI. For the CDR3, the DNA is TGTGCCAGCTCCGAGGGGAGGCAAGAGACCCAGTACTTC. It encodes CASSEGRQETQYF.

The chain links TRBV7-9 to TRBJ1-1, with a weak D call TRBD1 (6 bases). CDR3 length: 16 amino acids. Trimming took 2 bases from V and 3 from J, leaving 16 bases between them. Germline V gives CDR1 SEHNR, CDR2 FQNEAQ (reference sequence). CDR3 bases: TGTGCCAGCAGCTTACCCCCTTATGAGGGGGACACTGAAGCTTTCTTT. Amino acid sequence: CASSLPPYEGDTEAFF.

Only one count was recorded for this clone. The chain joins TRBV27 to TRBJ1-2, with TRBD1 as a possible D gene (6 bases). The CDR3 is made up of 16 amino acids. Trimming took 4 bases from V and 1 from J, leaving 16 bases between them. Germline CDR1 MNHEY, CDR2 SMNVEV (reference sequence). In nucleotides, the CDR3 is TGTGCCAGCAGTTCAACACCGGACAGCAGTAACTATGGCTACACCTTC. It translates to CASSSTPDSSNYGYTF.

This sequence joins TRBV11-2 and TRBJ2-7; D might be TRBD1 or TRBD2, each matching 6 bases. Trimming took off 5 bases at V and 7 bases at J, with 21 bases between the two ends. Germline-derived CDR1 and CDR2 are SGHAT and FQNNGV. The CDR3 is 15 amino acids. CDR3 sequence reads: CASSATGTSGGEQYF. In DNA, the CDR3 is TGTGCCAGCAGCGCTACAGGGACTTCGGGTGGGGAGCAGTACTTC.

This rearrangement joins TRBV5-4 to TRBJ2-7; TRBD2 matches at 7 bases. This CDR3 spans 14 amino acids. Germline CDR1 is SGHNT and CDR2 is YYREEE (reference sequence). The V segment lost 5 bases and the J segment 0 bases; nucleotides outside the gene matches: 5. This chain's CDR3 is CASRKRDGSYEQYF. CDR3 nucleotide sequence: TGTGCCAGCAGGAAGCGGGACGGCTCCTACGAGCAGTACTTC.

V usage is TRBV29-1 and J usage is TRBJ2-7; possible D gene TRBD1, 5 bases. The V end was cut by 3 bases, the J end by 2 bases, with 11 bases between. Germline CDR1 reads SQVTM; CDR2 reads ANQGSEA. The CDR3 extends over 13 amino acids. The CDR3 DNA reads TGCAGCGTTGAGGACACGACCGCCTACGAGCAGTACTTC. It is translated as CSVEDTTAYEQYF.

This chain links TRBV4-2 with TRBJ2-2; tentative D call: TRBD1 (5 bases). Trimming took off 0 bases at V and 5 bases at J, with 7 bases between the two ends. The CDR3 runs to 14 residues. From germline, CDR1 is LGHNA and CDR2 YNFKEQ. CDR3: CASSQEKGTGELFF. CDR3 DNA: TGTGCCAGCAGCCAAGAGAAGGGGACCGGGGAGCTGTTTTTT.

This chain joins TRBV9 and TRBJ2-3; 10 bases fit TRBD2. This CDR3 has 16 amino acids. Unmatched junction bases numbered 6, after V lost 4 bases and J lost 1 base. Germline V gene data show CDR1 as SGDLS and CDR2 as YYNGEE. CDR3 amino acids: CASSPRSGGGTDTQYF. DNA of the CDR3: TGTGCCAGCAGCCCGCGAAGCGGGGGGGGCACAGATACGCAGTATTTT.

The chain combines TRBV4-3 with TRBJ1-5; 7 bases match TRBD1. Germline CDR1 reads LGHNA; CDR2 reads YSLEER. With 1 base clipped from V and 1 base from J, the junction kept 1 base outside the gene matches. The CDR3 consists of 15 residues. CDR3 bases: TGCGCCAGCAGCCAAGCAGGGGGGAGCAATCAGCCCCAGCATTTT. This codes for CASSQAGGSNQPQHF.

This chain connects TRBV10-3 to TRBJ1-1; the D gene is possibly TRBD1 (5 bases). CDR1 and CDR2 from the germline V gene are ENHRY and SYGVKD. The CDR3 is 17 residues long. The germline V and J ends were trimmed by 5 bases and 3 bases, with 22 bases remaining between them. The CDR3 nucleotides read TGTGCCATCAGTTCCGGGACGATCCAAAAAACGGACACTGAAGCTTTCTTT. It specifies CAISSGTIQKTDTEAFF.

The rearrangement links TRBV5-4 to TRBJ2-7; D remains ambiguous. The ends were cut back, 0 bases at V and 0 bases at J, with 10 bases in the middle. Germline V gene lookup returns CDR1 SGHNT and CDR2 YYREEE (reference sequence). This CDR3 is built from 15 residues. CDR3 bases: TGTGCCAGCAGCTTGGACAGCAAGCTCTCCTACGAGCAGTACTTC. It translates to CASSLDSKLSYEQYF.

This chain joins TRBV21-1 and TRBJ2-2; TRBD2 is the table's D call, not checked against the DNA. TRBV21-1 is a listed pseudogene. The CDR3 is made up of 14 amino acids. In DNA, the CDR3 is TGTGCCAGCAGCAAGAACAGCGGGACCGGGGAGCTGTTTTTT. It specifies CASSKNSGTGELFF.

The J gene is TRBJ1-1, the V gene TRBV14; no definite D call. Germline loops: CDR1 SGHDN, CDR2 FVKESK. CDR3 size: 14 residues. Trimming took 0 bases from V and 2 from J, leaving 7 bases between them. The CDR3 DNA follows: TGTGCCAGCAGCCAAGAGGGCATCAACACTGAAGCTTTCTTT. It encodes CASSQEGINTEAFF.

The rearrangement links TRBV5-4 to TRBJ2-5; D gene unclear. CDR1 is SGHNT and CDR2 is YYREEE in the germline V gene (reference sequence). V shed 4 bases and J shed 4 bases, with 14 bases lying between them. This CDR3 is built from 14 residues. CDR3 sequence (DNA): TGTGCCAGCAGCGAGAGTGGGTCTCTAGAGACCCAGTACTTC. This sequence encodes CASSESGSLETQYF.

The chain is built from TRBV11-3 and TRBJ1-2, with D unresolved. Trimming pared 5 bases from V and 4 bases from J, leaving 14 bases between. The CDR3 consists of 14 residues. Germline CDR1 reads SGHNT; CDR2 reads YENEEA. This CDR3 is CASSQRATAYGYTF. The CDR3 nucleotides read TGTGCCAGCAGCCAGAGGGCCACGGCCTATGGCTACACCTTC.

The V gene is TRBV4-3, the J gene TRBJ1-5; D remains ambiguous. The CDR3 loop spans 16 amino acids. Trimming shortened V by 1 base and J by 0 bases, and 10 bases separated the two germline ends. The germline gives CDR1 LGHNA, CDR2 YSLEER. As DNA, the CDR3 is TGCGCCAGCAGCCAAGCTCCTTCGTATAGCAATCAGCCCCAGCATTTT. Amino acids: CASSQAPSYSNQPQHF.

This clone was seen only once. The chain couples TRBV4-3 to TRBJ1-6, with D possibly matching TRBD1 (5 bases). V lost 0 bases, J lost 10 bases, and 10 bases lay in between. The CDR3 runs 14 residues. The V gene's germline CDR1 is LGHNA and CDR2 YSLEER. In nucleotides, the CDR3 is TGCGCCAGCAGCCAAGATGGGAGGGGATCACCCCTCCACTTT. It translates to CASSQDGRGSPLHF.

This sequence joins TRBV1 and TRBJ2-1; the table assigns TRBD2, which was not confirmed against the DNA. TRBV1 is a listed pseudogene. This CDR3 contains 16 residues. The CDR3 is CTSKPGTSGAYNEQFF. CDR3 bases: TGCACCAGCAAGCCAGGGACTAGCGGCGCCTACAATGAGCAGTTCTTC.

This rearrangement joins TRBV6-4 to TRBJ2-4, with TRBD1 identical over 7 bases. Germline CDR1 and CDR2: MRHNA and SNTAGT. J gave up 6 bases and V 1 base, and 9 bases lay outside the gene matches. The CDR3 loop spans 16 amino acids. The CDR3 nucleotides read TGTGCCAGCAGTGACTTCCCGACAGGGAACTTAAACATTCAGTACTTC. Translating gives CASSDFPTGNLNIQYF.

The DNA for the CDR3 is TGCGCCAGCAGCCAAGTGCCATGGGGGGCCCTTGGGTATGGGGCCAACGTCCTGACTTTC. This gives the protein CASSQVPWGALGYGANVLTF. The chain combines TRBV4-1 with TRBJ2-6; D may match TRBD1 or TRBD2 (6 bases each). V was pared by 1 base and J by 3 bases, with 22 bases between. Germline V CDR1 and CDR2: MGHRA, YSYEKL. The CDR3 spans 20 residues.

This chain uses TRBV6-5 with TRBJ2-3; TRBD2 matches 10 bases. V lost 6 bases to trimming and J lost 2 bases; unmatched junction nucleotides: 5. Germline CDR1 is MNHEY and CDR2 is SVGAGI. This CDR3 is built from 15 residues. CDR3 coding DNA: TGTGCCAGCAGGATTAGCGGGGGGTTCACAGATACGCAGTATTTT. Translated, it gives CASRISGGFTDTQYF.

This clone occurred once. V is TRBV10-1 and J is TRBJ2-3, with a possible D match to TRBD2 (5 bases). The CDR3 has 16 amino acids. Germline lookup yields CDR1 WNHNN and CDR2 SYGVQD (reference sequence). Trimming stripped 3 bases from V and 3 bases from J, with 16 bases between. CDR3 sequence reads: CASSDAIISGTDTQYF. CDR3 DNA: TGCGCCAGCAGTGACGCCATCATATCGGGGACAGATACGCAGTATTTT.

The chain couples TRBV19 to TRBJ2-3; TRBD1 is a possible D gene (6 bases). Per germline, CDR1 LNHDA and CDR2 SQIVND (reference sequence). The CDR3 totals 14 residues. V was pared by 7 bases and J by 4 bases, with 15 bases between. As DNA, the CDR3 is TGTGCCAGTACCCACAGGGACCATGCAGATACGCAGTATTTT. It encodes CASTHRDHADTQYF.